This T cell receptor beta chain derives from a study of metastatic and nonmetastatic thyroid tumors. TCRdb re-clonotyped the PCR reads through MiXCR. Here the sample spans about 70,000 clones, around 18% being singletons. This clone was recorded many times. Its target is unknown. Findings and caveats of the study: Compared with benign nodules, malignant thyroid tumors were reported to have significantly higher TCR beta diversity in both blood and tumor.

Each patient came to thyroid surgery without any prior treatment (of any kind). Sequencing was done on a sample of blood. The sequence came from a female donor with papillary thyroid cancer or a benign thyroid nodule (not recorded which). Some clones in this sample may be carry-over from other donors' samples.

The CDR3 loop is CASSPEGAGGKLFF. DNA of the CDR3: TGTGCCAGCTCACCGGAGGGGGCCGGGGGAAAACTGTTTTTT. The chain recombines TRBV18 with TRBJ1-4; 7 nucleotides align to TRBD1. J was trimmed by 10 bases and V by 3 bases; bases with no gene match: 8. Per germline, CDR1 KGHSH and CDR2 LQKENI. CDR3 size: 14 residues.